One sample yielded the 16 T cell receptor beta chains listed below, sequenced in a study of blood T cell repertoires in COVID-19. This table comes from immunoSEQ multiplex PCR, and its TCRdb copy is limited to in-frame clones, with some not included. This table has 360,000 or so clones, 88% appearing once. The material sequenced was PBMCs or T cells enriched from blood (not recorded which). These receptors were collected from a woman in her twenties or thirties who had been exposed to COVID-19.

The chain has TRBV12-3 or TRBV12-4 and TRBJ1-5, with TRBD1 matching over 8 bases. The CDR3 is 13 residues long. V dropped 6 bases and J dropped 3; count of bases not matched to a gene: 1. CDR3 in amino acids: CASRGQVNQPQHF. CDR3 DNA sequence: TGTGCCAGCAGGGGACAGGTCAATCAGCCCCAGCATTTT.

This clone was observed at least ten times. V gene TRBV24-1 combines with J gene TRBJ1-5; perhaps TRBD1 as D (6 bases). Germline CDR1 reads KGHDR; CDR2 reads SFDVKD. This CDR3 has 12 amino acids. Trimming stripped 9 bases from V and 4 bases from J, with 9 bases between. CDR3 in DNA: TGTGCCACCGGGGGCACGAATCAGCCCCAGCATTTT. It translates to CATGGTNQPQHF.

The chain combines TRBV27 with TRBJ1-1; 7 nucleotides agree with TRBD1. This CDR3 has 15 residues. The ends lost 0 bases at V and 1 base at J; junction bases unmatched: 2. Germline V CDR1 and CDR2: MNHEY, SMNVEV (reference sequence). DNA of the CDR3: TGTGCCAGCAGTTTATCAGGGACAGCGAACACTGAAGCTTTCTTT. This sequence encodes CASSLSGTANTEAFF.

This chain uses TRBV6-5 with TRBJ1-1, with a possible D match to TRBD1 (6 bases). Trimming shortened V by 6 bases and J by 2 bases, and 10 bases separated the two germline ends. Per the germline V gene, CDR1 is MNHEY and CDR2 is SVGAGI. The CDR3 totals 13 residues. The CDR3 bases are TGTGCCAGCAGAACAGGGTTTAACACTGAAGCTTTCTTT. Translation gives CASRTGFNTEAFF.

The genes are TRBV12-5 and TRBJ1-1; perhaps TRBD1 as D (5 bases). The germline V gene encodes CDR1 LGHNT and CDR2 FRNRAP. The CDR3 is made up of 17 amino acids. V was pared by 0 bases and J by 5 bases, with 19 bases between. CDR3 in amino acids: CASGLVPKLRGETEAFF. CDR3 DNA sequence: TGTGCTAGTGGTTTGGTACCCAAACTAAGGGGCGAGACTGAAGCTTTCTTT.

For this clone: This CDR3 is also generated by other DNA sequences in the sample. The DNA for the CDR3 is TGTGCTAGTGGTTTGGGGGGGAGGTATGGCTACACCTTC. It encodes CASGLGGRYGYTF. The rearrangement uses TRBV12-5 and TRBJ1-2; the D gene is possibly TRBD1 (5 bases). CDR1 LGHNT and CDR2 FRNRAP come from the germline V gene. The length of the CDR3 is 13 residues. V was cut by 1 base and J by 5 bases, with 8 bases left in between.

This sequence joins TRBV19 and TRBJ1-1; tentative D call: TRBD1 (6 bases). Trimming removed 2 bases from V and 2 bases from J, with 12 bases in between. The CDR3 has 15 residues. Germline assignment: CDR1 LNHDA and CDR2 SQIVND (reference sequence). CDR3 DNA: TGTGCCAGTAGTATAATTGCAGGGGTTAACACTGAAGCTTTCTTT. Encoded protein: CASSIIAGVNTEAFF.

The chain combines TRBV28 with TRBJ1-1; D is ambiguous. V shed 6 bases and J shed 9 bases, with 17 bases lying between them. Germline CDR1 and CDR2: MDHEN and SYDVKM. This CDR3 has 13 amino acids. The CDR3 DNA sequence: TGTGCCAGCAGGATAACATTGACACGGAAAGCTTTCTTT. Its translation is CASRITLTRKAFF. Full variable domain (remainder filled in from reference TRBV28 and TRBJ1-1): DVKVTQSSRYLVKRTGEKVFLECVQDMDHENMFWYRQDPGLGLRLIYFSYDVKMKEKGDIPEGYSVSREKKERFSLILESASTNQTSMYLCASRITLTRKAFFGQGTRLTVV.

The V call is TRBV30, the J call TRBJ2-7; D unresolved. Trimming removed 2 bases at V and 6 bases at J, with 23 bases between. This CDR3 region has 16 residues. Germline-derived CDR1 and CDR2 are GTSNPN and SVGIG (reference sequence). CDR3 bases: TGTGCCTGGAGTCCCAACCCCCCTCTAGTAGTCGCCGAGCAGTACTTC. Its translation is CAWSPNPPLVVAEQYF. The whole variable domain, filled in from reference TRBV30 and TRBJ2-7, reads SQTIHQWPATLVQPVGSPLSLECTVEGTSNPNLYWYRQAAGRGLQLLFYSVGIGQISSEVPQNLSASRPQDRQFILSSKKLLLSDSGFYLCAWSPNPPLVVAEQYFGPGTRLTVT.

The chain employs TRBV7-3 and TRBJ2-3; D remains unclear. CDR1 and CDR2 from the germline V gene are SGHTA and FQGTGA. The CDR3 is made up of 15 amino acids. Trimming took off 5 bases at V and 1 base at J, with 13 bases between the two ends. CDR3 nucleotides: TGTGCCAGCAGCCCCAATGAAGGAGGCACAGATACGCAGTATTTT. Amino acids: CASSPNEGGTDTQYF.

The gene calls are TRBV18 and TRBJ1-5, with 9 bases aligning to TRBD1. The length of the CDR3 is 22 residues. V shed 0 bases, J shed 0 bases, and the junction held 18 bases outside the gene matches. Germline-derived CDR1 and CDR2 are KGHSH and LQKENI. CDR3 in amino acids: CASSPPLRSLKQGAFSNQPQHF. Here the CDR3 DNA reads TGTGCCAGCTCACCACCTCTTCGATCACTCAAACAGGGGGCCTTTAGCAATCAGCCCCAGCATTTT. Based on the CDR3 plus reference TRBV18 and TRBJ1-5, the full variable domain is NAGVMQNPRHLVRRRGQEARLRCSPMKGHSHVYWYRQLPEEGLKFMVYLQKENIIDESGMPKERFSAEFPKEGPSILRIQQVVRGDSAAYFCASSPPLRSLKQGAFSNQPQHFGDGTRLSIL.

V is TRBV29-1 and J is TRBJ2-1, with 8 bases identical to TRBD2. In germline, CDR1 is SQVTM, CDR2 ANQGSEA. The V and J ends lost 5 bases and 10 bases, in that order; junction bases with no gene match: 10. The CDR3 contains 13 residues. The CDR3 sequence is CSVTLSGSIEQFF. In DNA form, the CDR3 reads TGCAGCGTTACCCTAAGCGGGAGCATCGAGCAGTTCTTC.

V gene TRBV4-1 combines with J gene TRBJ1-3; 11 bases map to TRBD1. The V segment lost 0 bases and the J segment 3 bases; nucleotides outside the gene matches: 10. The CDR3 consists of 19 residues. The V gene's germline CDR1 is MGHRA and CDR2 YSYEKL. CDR3 loop: CASSQDLSGTGGGGNTIYF. In nucleotides, the CDR3 is TGCGCCAGCAGCCAAGACCTATCCGGGACAGGGGGAGGTGGAAACACCATATATTTT.

In its sample, this clone was seen a few times. The chain links TRBV5-6 to TRBJ1-2; D ambiguous. CDR1 and CDR2 from the germline V gene are SGHDT and YYEEEE. V lost 2 bases and J 7 bases, leaving 6 bases between the germline ends. This CDR3 contains 11 residues. As DNA, the CDR3 is TGTGCCAGCAGCTTCGGGGTTGGCTACACCTTC. Its translation is CASSFGVGYTF.

This sequence joins TRBV19 and TRBJ1-1; 9 positions agree with TRBD1. The length of the CDR3 is 17 residues. Trimming cost V 6 bases and J 0 bases; bases outside gene matches: 11. CDR1 LNHDA and CDR2 SQIVND come from the germline V gene (reference sequence). CDR3 sequence: CASRDPGTGNMNTEAFF. DNA of the CDR3: TGTGCCAGTAGAGACCCCGGGACAGGGAACATGAACACTGAAGCTTTCTTT.

The V gene is TRBV6-4, the J gene TRBJ2-1; D remains unclear. CDR1 MRHNA and CDR2 SNTAGT come from the germline V gene. Deletions cut 0 bases from V and 1 base from J, with 10 bases between. The length of the CDR3 is 16 residues. For the CDR3, the DNA is TGTGCCAGCAGTGACTCGACTCGCAAATCCTACAATGAGCAGTTCTTC. Residues: CASSDSTRKSYNEQFF.